A selection of T cell receptor beta chains follows, all from one sample in a study of shared clonotypes between healthy human individuals. Here immunoSEQ multiplex PCR was the method, and the copy in TCRdb shows in-frame clones only, minus some. The table shows about 1.9 million clones, with around 95% occurring only once. Sequenced material: naive CD8+ T cells from PBMCs. Receptor source: a man between 18 and 35 years old in good health. Some clones in this sample may be carry-over from other donors' samples. The conserved cysteine and the conserved F or W are not part of the CDR3 here. D genes are given only for firm matches.

d_gene,v_gene,j_gene,CDR3aa
TRBD1,TRBV29-1,TRBJ2-2,SVGQVNTGELF
TRBD1,TRBV2,TRBJ2-1,ASSEAGQTGRLYNEQF
.,TRBV6-6,TRBJ2-7,ASSPLSSRREQY
.,TRBV15,TRBJ2-3,ATRPDRVTDTQY
TRBD2,TRBV4-1,TRBJ2-1,ASSQAAGAPMNYNEQF
.,TRBV7-3,TRBJ1-2,ASSLSPRDGYT
.,TRBV5-4,TRBJ2-5,ASSLLMGETQY
.,TRBV7-6,TRBJ2-2,ASSLGGYTGELF
TRBD1,TRBV7-3,TRBJ2-1,ASSSIGQEEQF
TRBD2,TRBV27,TRBJ2-1,ASSRIPGLAGLQSYNEQF
TRBD2,TRBV14,TRBJ2-3,ASSPVAMAGEQDTQY
TRBD1,TRBV7-3,TRBJ1-2,ATEDGTGGDYT
.,TRBV28,TRBJ2-2,ASSQPDSPNTGELF
.,TRBV19,TRBJ1-1,ASSMVWVQAINTEAF
TRBD2,TRBV27,TRBJ2-1,ASSPMGVAGPNDNEQF
.,TRBV7-8,TRBJ2-3,ASSLARDTDTQY